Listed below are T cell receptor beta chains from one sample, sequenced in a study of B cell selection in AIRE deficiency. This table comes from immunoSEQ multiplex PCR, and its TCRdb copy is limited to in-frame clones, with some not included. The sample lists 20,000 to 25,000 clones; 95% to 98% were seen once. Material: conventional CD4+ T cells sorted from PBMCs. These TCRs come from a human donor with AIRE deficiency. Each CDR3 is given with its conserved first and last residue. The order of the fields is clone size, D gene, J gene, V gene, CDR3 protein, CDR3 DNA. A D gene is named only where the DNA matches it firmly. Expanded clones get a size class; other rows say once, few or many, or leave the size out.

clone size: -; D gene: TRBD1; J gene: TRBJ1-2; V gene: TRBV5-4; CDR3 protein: CASSLRGQGYGYTF; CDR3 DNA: TGTGCCAGCAGCTTGAGGGGACAGGGTTATGGCTACACCTTC
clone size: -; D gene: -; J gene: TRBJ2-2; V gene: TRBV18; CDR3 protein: CASSPAGELFF; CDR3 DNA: TGTGCCAGCTCACCCGCCGGGGAGCTGTTTTTT
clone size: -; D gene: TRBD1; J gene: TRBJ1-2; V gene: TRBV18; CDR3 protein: CASSPIARDRVVSGYTF; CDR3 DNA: TGTGCCAGCTCACCGATAGCCCGGGACAGGGTTGTGAGTGGCTACACCTTC
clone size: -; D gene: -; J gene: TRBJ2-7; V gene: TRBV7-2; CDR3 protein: CASSLVAGSYEQYF; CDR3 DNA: TGTGCCAGCAGCTTGGTGGCAGGGTCCTACGAGCAGTACTTC
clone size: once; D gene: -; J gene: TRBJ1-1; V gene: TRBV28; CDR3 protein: CASSLTENTEAFF; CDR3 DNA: TGTGCCAGCAGTCTGACGGAGAACACTGAAGCTTTCTTT
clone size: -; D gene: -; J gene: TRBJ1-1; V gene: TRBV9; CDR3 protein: CASSVGGTTGTEAFF; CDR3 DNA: TGTGCCAGCAGCGTAGGTGGGACAACTGGGACTGAAGCTTTCTTT
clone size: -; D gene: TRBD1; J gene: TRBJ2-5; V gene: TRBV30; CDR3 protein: CAWTAGQGETQYF; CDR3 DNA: TGTGCCTGGACCGCCGGACAGGGAGAGACCCAGTACTTC
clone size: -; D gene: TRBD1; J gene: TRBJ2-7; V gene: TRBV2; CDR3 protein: CASTGQAPYEQYF; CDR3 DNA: TGTGCCAGCACGGGACAGGCTCCCTACGAGCAGTACTTC
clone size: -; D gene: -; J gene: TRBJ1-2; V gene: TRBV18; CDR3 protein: CASSPWETGRGYTF; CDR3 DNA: TGTGCCAGCTCACCATGGGAAACTGGTCGGGGCTACACCTTC
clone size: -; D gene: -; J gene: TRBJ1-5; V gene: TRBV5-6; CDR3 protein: CASSFYDRGTPLRPQHF; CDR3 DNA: TGTGCCAGCAGCTTCTACGATCGTGGGACACCTTTGCGGCCCCAGCATTTT
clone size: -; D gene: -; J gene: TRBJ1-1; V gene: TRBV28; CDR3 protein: CASSLMGPFSVNTEAFF; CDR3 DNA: TGTGCCAGCAGTTTAATGGGTCCCTTTAGCGTGAACACTGAAGCTTTCTTT
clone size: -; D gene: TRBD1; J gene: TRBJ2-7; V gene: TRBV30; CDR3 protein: CAWSTRQGPYEQYF; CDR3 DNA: TGTGCCTGGAGTACCCGACAGGGACCCTACGAGCAGTACTTC
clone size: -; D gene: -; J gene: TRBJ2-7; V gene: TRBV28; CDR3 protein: CASSVGGISPYEQYF; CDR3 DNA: TGTGCCAGCAGTGTGGGCGGGATTAGCCCCTACGAGCAGTACTTC
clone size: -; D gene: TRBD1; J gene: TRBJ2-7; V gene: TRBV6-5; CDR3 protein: CASSYFRTGDQQYF; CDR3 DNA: TGTGCCAGCAGTTACTTTCGTACAGGGGACCAGCAGTACTTC
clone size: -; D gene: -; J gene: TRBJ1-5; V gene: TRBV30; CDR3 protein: CAWVVRDELESPQHF; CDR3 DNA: TGTGCCTGGGTCGTCCGGGACGAGCTAGAATCGCCCCAGCATTTT
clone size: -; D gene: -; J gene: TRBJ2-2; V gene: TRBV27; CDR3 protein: CASSPIAGELFF; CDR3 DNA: TGTGCCAGCAGTCCGATTGCTGGGGAGCTGTTTTTT
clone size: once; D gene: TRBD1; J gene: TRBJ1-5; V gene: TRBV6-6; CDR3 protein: CASSGPGQHQHF; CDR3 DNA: TGTGCCAGCAGCGGACCGGGACAGCACCAGCATTTT
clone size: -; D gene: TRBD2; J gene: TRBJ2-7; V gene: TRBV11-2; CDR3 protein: CASSLGRSGGAYEQYF; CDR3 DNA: TGTGCCAGCAGCTTAGGAAGGTCGGGGGGGGCCTACGAGCAGTACTTC
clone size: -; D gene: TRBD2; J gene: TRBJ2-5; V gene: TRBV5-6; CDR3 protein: CASSPGTSGGRGETQYF; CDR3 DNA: TGTGCCAGCAGCCCTGGGACTAGCGGGGGACGGGGAGAGACCCAGTACTTC
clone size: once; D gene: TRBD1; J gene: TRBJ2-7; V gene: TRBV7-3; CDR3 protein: CASSLGQPYEQYF; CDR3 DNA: TGTGCCAGCAGTTTGGGACAGCCCTACGAGCAGTACTTC
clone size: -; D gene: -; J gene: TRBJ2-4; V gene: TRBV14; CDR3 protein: CASSQDPADSVQYF; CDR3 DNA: TGTGCCAGCAGCCAAGATCCGGCAGATTCGGTTCAGTACTTC
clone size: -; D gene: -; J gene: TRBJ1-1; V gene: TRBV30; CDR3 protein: CAWSVRLEAFF; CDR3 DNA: TGTGCCTGGAGTGTACGGCTTGAAGCTTTCTTT
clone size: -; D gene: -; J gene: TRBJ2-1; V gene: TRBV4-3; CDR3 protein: CASSQDGRSSYNEQFF; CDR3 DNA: TGCGCCAGCAGCCAAGATGGACGAAGCTCCTACAATGAGCAGTTCTTC
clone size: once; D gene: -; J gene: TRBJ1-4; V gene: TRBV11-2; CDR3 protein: CASSLRRGATNEKLFF; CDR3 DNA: TGTGCCAGCAGCTTAAGAAGGGGTGCAACTAATGAAAAACTGTTTTTT
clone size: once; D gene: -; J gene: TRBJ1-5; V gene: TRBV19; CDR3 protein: CASSNSGNQPQHF; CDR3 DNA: TGTGCCAGTAGCAACAGTGGCAATCAGCCCCAGCATTTT
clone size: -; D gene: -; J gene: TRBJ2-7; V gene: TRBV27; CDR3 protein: CASSRGREQYF; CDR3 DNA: TGTGCCAGCAGCAGGGGACGAGAGCAGTACTTC
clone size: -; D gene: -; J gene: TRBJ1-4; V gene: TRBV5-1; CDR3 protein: CASSLALNRGEKLFF; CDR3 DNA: TGCGCCAGCAGCTTGGCCTTAAATCGGGGTGAAAAACTGTTTTTT
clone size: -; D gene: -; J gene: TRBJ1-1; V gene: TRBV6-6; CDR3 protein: CASRPDRNTEAFF; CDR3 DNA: TGTGCCAGCAGGCCGGACAGAAACACTGAAGCTTTCTTT
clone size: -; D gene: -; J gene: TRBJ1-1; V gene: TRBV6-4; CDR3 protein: CASSDGYTEAFF; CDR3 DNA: TGTGCCAGCAGTGACGGGTACACTGAAGCTTTCTTT
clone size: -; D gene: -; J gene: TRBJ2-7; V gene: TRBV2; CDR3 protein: CASSFSAYEQYF; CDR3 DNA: TGTGCCAGCAGTTTTTCAGCCTACGAGCAGTACTTC
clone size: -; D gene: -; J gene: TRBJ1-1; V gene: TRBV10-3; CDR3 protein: CAINPDPSIAEAFF; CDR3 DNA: TGTGCCATCAACCCCGACCCCTCCATCGCTGAAGCTTTCTTT
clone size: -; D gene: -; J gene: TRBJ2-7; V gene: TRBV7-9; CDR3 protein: CASSSTRVYPYEQYF; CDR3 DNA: TGTGCCAGCAGCTCCACCAGGGTTTACCCCTACGAGCAGTACTTC
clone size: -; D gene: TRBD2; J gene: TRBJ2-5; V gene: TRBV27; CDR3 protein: CASSKLAGGSWETQYF; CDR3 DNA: TGTGCCAGCTCGAAACTAGCGGGAGGCTCATGGGAGACCCAGTACTTC
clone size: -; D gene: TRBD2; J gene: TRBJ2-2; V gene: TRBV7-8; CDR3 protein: CASSLVLASGNTGELFF; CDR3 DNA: TGTGCCAGCAGCTTAGTTCTGGCTAGCGGGAACACCGGGGAGCTGTTTTTT
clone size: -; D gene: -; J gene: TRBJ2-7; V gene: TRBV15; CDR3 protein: CATSRDPGYEQYF; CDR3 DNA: TGTGCCACCAGCAGAGATCCCGGCTACGAGCAGTACTTC
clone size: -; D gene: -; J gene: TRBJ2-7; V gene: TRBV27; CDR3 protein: CASTQDEYYEQYF; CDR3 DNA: TGTGCCAGCACCCAAGACGAGTACTACGAGCAGTACTTC
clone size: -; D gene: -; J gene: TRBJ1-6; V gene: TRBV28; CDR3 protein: CASSSPVGTDYNSPLHF; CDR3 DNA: TGTGCCAGCAGCTCCCCGGTTGGGACCGATTATAATTCACCCCTCCACTTT
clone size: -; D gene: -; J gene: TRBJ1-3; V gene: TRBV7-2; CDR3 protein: CASSLVGMGTGNTIYF; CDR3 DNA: TGTGCCAGCAGCTTAGTAGGGATGGGAACTGGAAACACCATATATTTT
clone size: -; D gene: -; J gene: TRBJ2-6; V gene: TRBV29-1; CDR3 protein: CSVGTGTGANVLTF; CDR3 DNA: TGCAGCGTGGGAACAGGGACTGGGGCCAACGTCCTGACTTTC
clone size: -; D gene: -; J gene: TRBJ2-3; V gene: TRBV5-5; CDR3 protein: CASSLLQGEGTQYF; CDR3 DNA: TGTGCCAGCAGCTTGCTGCAGGGCGAGGGTACGCAGTATTTT
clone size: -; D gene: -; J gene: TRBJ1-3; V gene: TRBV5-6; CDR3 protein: CVWGRAGNTIYF; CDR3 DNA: TGTGTCTGGGGCAGGGCCGGAAACACCATATATTTT
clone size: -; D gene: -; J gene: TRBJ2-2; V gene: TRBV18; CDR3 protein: CASSPWGAENTGELFF; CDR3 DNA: TGTGCCAGCTCACCATGGGGGGCGGAAAACACCGGGGAGCTGTTTTTT
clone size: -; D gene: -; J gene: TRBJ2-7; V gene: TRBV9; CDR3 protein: CASSVGGVVGLGEQYF; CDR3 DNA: TGTGCCAGCAGCGTAGGTGGGGTAGTGGGGCTGGGCGAGCAGTACTTC
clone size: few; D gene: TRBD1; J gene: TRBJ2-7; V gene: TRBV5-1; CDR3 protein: CASSRTGEYEQYF; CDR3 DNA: TGCGCCAGCAGCCGGACAGGGGAGTACGAGCAGTACTTC